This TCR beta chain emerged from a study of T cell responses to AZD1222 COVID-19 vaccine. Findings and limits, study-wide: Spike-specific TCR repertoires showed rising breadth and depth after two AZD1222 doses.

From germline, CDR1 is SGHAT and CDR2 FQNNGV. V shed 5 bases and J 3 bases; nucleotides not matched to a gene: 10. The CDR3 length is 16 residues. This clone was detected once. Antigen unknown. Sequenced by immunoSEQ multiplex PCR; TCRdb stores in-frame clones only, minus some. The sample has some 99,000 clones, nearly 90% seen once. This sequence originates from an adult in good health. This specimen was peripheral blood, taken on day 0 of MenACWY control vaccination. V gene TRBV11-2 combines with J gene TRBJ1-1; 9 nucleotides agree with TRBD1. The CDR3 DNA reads TGTGCCAGCAGCCCCAGGACAGGGGAGAGGGACACTGAAGCTTTCTTT. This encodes CASSPRTGERDTEAFF.